This T cell receptor beta chain was recorded in a study of cytomegalovirus exposure and HLA in healthy donors. Trimming cost V 5 bases and J 5 bases; bases outside gene matches: 8. CDR1 MDHEN and CDR2 SYDVKM come from the germline V gene. This CDR3 has 14 amino acids. Study observations and caveats: Available immune exposure information was restricted to CMV serostatus only. For TCR beta chains, V- and J-gene trimming was later linked to a missense DCLRE1C variant.

Amplification used 60 Vbeta primers and 13 Jbeta primers. Produced via immunoSEQ multiplex PCR; TCRdb's table is partial and in-frame only. The profile shows about 98,000 clones, around 67% of them singletons. Remarks on this clone: Its antigen remains unknown.

The V call is TRBV28, the J call TRBJ2-7; 8 bases match TRBD2. The sample was PBMCs. The TCR originated in a male donor in good health and CMV-seronegative. The CDR3 DNA is TGTGCCAGCAGTAAGAGCGGGAGATCCCACGAGCAGTACTTC. Its translation: CASSKSGRSHEQYF.